The rows below give T cell receptor beta chains drawn from one sample of a study of blood T cell repertoires in COVID-19. Profiling relied on immunoSEQ multiplex PCR, and the TCRdb table lists in-frame clones only, not all of them. Of over 70,000 clones in the sample, 80% to 85% were seen once. Material for sequencing was peripheral blood. These receptors all come from a human donor in a cohort sampled during active COVID-19. The CDR3 runs from the conserved cysteine through the conserved F or W.

j_call,v_call,cdr3_aa
TRBJ1-5,TRBV28,CASSSPGQGYQPQHF
TRBJ2-1,TRBV10-1,CASSSGEEQFF
TRBJ1-6,TRBV9,CASSPGQGVRSPLHF
TRBJ2-7,TRBV3-1/TRBV3-2,CASSQATSGPLYEQYF
TRBJ1-6,TRBV6-2/TRBV6-3,CASSPDGDSPLHF
TRBJ2-3,TRBV5-1,CASSLSQDTDTQYF
TRBJ1-1,TRBV18,CASSRGQGASEAFF
TRBJ1-4,TRBV7-2,CASSLRRQGALGLFF
TRBJ2-3,TRBV5-1,CASSSGLAGAYTQYF
TRBJ1-5,TRBV18,CASSPKGARNQPQHF
TRBJ2-1,TRBV2,CASIDGGIHSDEQFF
TRBJ1-5,TRBV12-3/TRBV12-4,CASSLVIQAQHF
TRBJ2-3,TRBV6-6,CASSPGLAGGPADTQYF
TRBJ2-1,TRBV7-2,CASSSQRGNEQFF
TRBJ2-7,TRBV11-2,CASSYAAGGYEQYF
TRBJ1-5,TRBV19,CASRDRNQPQHF
TRBJ2-5,TRBV7-2,CASSRGGETQYF
TRBJ1-1,TRBV5-1,CASSMDSREAFF
TRBJ2-3,TRBV20-1,CSASLTGATQYF
TRBJ1-3,TRBV18,CASSPRSFLTISSNTIYF
TRBJ2-5,TRBV4-2,CASSQDGRGWETQYF
TRBJ1-4,TRBV10-3,CAISPGTGVGFEKLFF
TRBJ1-4,TRBV2,CASSAKTGVFEKLFF
TRBJ1-1,TRBV4-3,CASSPGQGTEAFF
TRBJ1-6,TRBV7-2,CASSLGGPNSPLHF
TRBJ2-7,TRBV5-6,CASRDRGSYEQYF
TRBJ1-1,TRBV2,CATGTQNTEAFF
TRBJ2-1,TRBV7-9,CASSLSAGGEQFF
TRBJ2-1,TRBV11-2,CASSLVAGGSRYNEQFF
TRBJ1-2,TRBV7-9,CASSLEEALDYGYTF
TRBJ2-1,TRBV5-1,CASYPGTSGNNEQFF
TRBJ2-5,TRBV24-1,CATSDSGPSTETQYF
TRBJ2-3,TRBV9,CASSVGGVLTDTQYF
TRBJ2-2,TRBV7-3,CASSYLGLASGELFF
TRBJ1-4,TRBV5-5,CASSFRQMFNEKLFF
TRBJ1-5,TRBV18,CASSSGERLPQHF
TRBJ2-1,TRBV4-3,CASSQFLAGGYNEQFF
TRBJ1-1,TRBV4-2,CASRSGQGLNTEAFF
TRBJ2-7,TRBV11-2,CASSLDVGTGVPYF
TRBJ2-5,TRBV28,CATRWGTEETQYF
TRBJ2-5,TRBV4-2,CASSQDLGRAQETQYF
TRBJ1-1,TRBV19,CASTMGGRLNTEAFF
TRBJ1-4,TRBV7-9,CASSLGTGEGTNEKLFF
TRBJ1-2,TRBV7-9,CASSRRDRGRPPRGYTF
TRBJ2-3,TRBV3-1/TRBV3-2,CASSHGTSAWTQYF
TRBJ2-1,TRBV4-3,CASSPRTSGGGSYNEQFF
TRBJ2-4,TRBV3-1/TRBV3-2,CASSQGEIAEKIQYF
TRBJ2-1,TRBV7-3,CASSRGAVNEQFF
TRBJ1-1,TRBV5-1,CASSLQGNTEAFF
TRBJ1-5,TRBV5-6,CASSLTGVSQPQHF
TRBJ2-7,TRBV10-3,CAISEPTPTSGGSYEQYF
TRBJ2-7,TRBV5-4,CASSPGLAETYEQYF